The clone carrying this T cell receptor beta chain was counted a few times. Antigen specificity is unknown. This sample is drawn from a study of T cell responses to AZD1222 COVID-19 vaccine. The method was immunoSEQ multiplex PCR; TCRdb's version includes in-frame clones alone and lacks a portion of them. The table has 75,000 to 100,000 clones, 80% to 90% seen once; the top ten hold 5% to 7.5%. The CDR3 is 15 residues long. The V gene end was trimmed by 3 bases and the J gene end by 6 bases; junction bases not matched to a gene: 8. Germline values: CDR1 LGHNA, CDR2 YNFKEQ. Overall study findings and caveats: Following two doses of AZD1222, Spike-specific TCR breadth and depth rose.

The clonotype originates from an adult in good health. The V gene is TRBV4-2, the J gene TRBJ2-1; 7 bases agree with TRBD1. Sequencing was performed on peripheral blood, taken on day 0 of AZD1222 vaccination. The CDR3 region is CASSHETGLINEQFF. DNA of the CDR3: TGTGCCAGCAGCCATGAGACAGGGTTGATCAATGAGCAGTTCTTC.